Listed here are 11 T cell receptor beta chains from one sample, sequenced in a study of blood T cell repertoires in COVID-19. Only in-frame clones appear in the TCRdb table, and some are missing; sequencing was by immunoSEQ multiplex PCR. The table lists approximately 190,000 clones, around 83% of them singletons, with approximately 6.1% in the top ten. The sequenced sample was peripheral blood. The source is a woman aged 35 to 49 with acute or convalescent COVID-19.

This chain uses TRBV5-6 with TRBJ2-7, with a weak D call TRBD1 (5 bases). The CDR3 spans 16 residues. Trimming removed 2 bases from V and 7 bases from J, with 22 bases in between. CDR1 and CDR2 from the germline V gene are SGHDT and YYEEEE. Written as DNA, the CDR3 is TGTGCCAGCAGCTTCGTTTCGGCACAGGCTGCAGGGGAGCAGTACTTC. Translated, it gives CASSFVSAQAAGEQYF. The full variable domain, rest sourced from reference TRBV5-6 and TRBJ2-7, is DAGVTQSPTHLIKTRGQQVTLRCSPKSGHDTVSWYQQALGQGPQFIFQYYEEEERQRGNFPDRFSGHQFPNYSSELNVNALLLGDSALYLCASSFVSAQAAGEQYFGPGTRLTVT.

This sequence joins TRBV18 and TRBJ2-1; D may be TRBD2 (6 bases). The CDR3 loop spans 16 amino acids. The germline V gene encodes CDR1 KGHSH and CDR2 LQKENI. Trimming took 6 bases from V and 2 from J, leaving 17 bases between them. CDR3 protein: CASSSDRPSAYNEQFF. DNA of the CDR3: TGTGCCAGCTCCTCCGACCGCCCTAGCGCCTACAATGAGCAGTTCTTC.

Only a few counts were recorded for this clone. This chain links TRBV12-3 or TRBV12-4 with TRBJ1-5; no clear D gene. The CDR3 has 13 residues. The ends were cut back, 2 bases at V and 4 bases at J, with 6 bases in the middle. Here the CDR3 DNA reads TGTGCCAGCAGTTTATGGCAGAATCAGCCCCAGCATTTT. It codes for CASSLWQNQPQHF.

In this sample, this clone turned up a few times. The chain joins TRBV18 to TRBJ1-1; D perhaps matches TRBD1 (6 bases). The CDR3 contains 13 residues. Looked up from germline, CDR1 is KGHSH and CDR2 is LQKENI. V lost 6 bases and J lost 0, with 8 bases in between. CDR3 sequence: CASSRTVNTEAFF. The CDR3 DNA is TGTGCCAGCTCTAGGACAGTGAACACTGAAGCTTTCTTT.

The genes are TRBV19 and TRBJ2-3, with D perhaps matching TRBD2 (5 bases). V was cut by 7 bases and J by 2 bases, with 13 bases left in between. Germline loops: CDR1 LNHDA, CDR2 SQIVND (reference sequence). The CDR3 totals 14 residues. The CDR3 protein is CASKVYGDTDTQYF. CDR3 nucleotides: TGTGCCAGTAAGGTATACGGGGACACAGATACGCAGTATTTT.

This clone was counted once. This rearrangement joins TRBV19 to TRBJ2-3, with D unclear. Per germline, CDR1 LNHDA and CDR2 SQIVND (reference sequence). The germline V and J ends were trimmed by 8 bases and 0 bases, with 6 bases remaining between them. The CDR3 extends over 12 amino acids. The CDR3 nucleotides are TGTGCCAGTTTTCCGAGCACAGATACGCAGTATTTT. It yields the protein CASFPSTDTQYF.

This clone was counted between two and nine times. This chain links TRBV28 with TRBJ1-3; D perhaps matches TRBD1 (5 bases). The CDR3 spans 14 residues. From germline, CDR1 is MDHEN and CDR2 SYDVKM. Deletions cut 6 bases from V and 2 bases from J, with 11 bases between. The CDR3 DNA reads TGTGCCAGCAGCGCGGGGGGGACTGGAAACACCATATATTTT. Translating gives CASSAGGTGNTIYF.

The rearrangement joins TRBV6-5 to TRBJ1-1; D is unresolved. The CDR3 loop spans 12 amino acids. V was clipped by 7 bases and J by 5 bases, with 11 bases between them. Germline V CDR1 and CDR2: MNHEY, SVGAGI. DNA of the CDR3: TGTGCCAGCAAAGGAGTCGGGACTGAAGCTTTCTTT. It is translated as CASKGVGTEAFF.

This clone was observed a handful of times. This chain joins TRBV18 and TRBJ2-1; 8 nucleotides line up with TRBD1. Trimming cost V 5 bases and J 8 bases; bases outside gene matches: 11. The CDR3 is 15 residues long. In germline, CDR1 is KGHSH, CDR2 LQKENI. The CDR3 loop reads CASSGDNRGKDEQFF. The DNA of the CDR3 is TGTGCCAGCTCAGGAGATAACAGGGGGAAGGATGAGCAGTTCTTC.

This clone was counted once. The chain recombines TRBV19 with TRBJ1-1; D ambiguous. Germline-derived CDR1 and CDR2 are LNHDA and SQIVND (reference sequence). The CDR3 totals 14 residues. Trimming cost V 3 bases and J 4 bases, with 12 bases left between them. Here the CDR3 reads CASSINIALTEAFF. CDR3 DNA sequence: TGTGCCAGTAGTATTAATATAGCCCTCACTGAAGCTTTCTTT.

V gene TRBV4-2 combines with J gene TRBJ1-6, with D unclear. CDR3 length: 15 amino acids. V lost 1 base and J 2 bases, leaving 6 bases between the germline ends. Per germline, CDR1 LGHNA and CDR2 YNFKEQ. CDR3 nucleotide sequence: TGTGCCAGCAGCCAAGGGCGGGCCTATAATTCACCCCTCCACTTT. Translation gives CASSQGRAYNSPLHF.